The present entry profiles one T cell receptor (beta chain) with its context. The antigen is undetermined. The record originates from a study of T-cell memory formation after mild COVID-19. On the study more broadly: Clustering of TCRs was largely donor specific. Overall study results and limits: CD4+ contracting clones were found mainly in CM and EM, and CD8+ ones in EMRA. Contracting clones, day 15 to 85, had balanced CD4/CD8, and later expanders favored CD4+.

The V end was cut by 0 bases, the J end by 8 bases, with 10 bases between. CDR1 MNHEY and CDR2 SVGAGI come from the germline V gene. This CDR3 has 14 amino acids. Each CDR3 protein gets one entry after TCRdb re-called the 5' RACE reads with MiXCR. The data contain roughly 350,000 distinct CDR3 sequences, about 13% of them singletons. This sequence originates from a man between 18 and 29 years old who had mild COVID-19 (a few samples of this study predate the infection). Cell type and time point are not known. Material for sequencing was PBMCs or a T cell subset sorted from them (not recorded which). This chain joins TRBV6-5 and TRBJ1-4; D ambiguous. CDR3: CASSYSMGTEKLFF. The CDR3 DNA sequence: TGTGCCAGCAGTTACTCTATGGGAACGGAAAAACTGTTTTTT.